The TCR beta chain under discussion was sequenced for a study of blood T cell repertoires in COVID-19 (TCRdb year 2020). Notes on the research overall: The collaborator samples originated in the United States, Italy and Spain and spanned the acute and convalescent phases of COVID-19. The material from the prospective study consisted of cDNA or gDNA derived from T cells, B-cell-depleted T cells, or PBMCs. Subjects who had been exposed to COVID-19, were actively infected with it, or had recovered from it provided the deeply sampled blood TCRbeta repertoires that made up the dataset. The repertoires were made available in a free public database intended to serve as a resource for research on the immune response to SARS-CoV-2. Samples came from the ongoing ImmuneRACE study (first 160 participants) plus 1,254 subjects from 6 global collaborators. Sample metadata almost always included a de-identified subject ID, COVID-19 status, age in years and sex. HLA class I and class II types, where available, came from metadata supplied by the sample provider rather than from assay-based typing.

The germline V gene encodes CDR1 MDHEN and CDR2 SYDVKM. The CDR3 covers 14 residues, taking in both the cysteine and the phenylalanine. Of the read, only the CDR3 DNA is kept; its 42 bases are in frame from base 1. The V and J ends are trimmed by 6 bases and 7 bases, leaving 16 bases between them. This clone turned up a few times. Its antigen specificity is not known. No quality values exist for individual bases; no much larger clone is one base distant. Collaborating institutions collected whole blood in K2EDTA tubes following their own protocols. For TCRbeta analysis, collaborators shipped samples in one of three forms: frozen whole blood, isolated PBMCs, or DNA extracted from either of those sample types. TCRbeta CDR3 regions were amplified from genomic DNA by means of the immunoSEQ Assay, a bias-controlled multiplex PCR. Regarding the original processing steps: The number of nucleated cells in each sample was estimated from the amplification of reference gene primers within the assay. To quantify the absolute abundance of each unique TCRbeta CDR3 rearrangement, sequence reads were collapsed and filtered. For each sample, productive Simpson clonality was calculated by taking the square root of Simpson's diversity index across productive rearrangements. Imported from immuneACCESS, the table was reduced by TCRdb to in-frame sequences with V and J called. These copies leave out some clones; in studies compared against another copy, an unresolved V gene accounts for under half, and the cause of the remainder is not known. V and J calls and clone size are those listed in that table; D and trimming were worked out from the DNA. The sample has under 200,000 clones on record, 70% to 85% of them singletons. Under 5.5% of the sample comes from the top ten.

Overall study outcomes, separate from this receptor: Clinical and demographic metadata were provided uncurated, with the amount varying by source and participant.

The receptor's source is a woman aged 25 to 39 with acute or convalescent COVID-19. The specimen sequenced was peripheral blood. The chain employs TRBV28 and TRBJ1-5; TRBD1 is a weak D gene call, 5 bases matching. The DNA sequence follows: TGTGCCAGCAGCTATGACTCAGGGATCCAGCCCCAGCATTTT. Translated, it gives CASSYDSGIQPQHF.